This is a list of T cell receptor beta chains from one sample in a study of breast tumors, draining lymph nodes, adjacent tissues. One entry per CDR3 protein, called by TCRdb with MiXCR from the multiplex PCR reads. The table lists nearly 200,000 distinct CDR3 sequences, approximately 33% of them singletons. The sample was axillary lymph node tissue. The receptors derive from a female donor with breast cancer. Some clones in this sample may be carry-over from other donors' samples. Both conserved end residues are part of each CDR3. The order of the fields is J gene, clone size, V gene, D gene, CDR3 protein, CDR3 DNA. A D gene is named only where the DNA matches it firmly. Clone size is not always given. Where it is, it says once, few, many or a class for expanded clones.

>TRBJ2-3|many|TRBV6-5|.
CASKQGGGETDTQYF
TGTGCCAGCAAACAAGGAGGGGGCGAGACAGATACGCAGTATTTT
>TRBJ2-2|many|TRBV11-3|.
CASSLLDTGELFF
TGTGCCAGCAGCTTACTAGACACCGGGGAGCTGTTTTTT
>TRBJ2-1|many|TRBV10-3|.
CAISEPRDYNEQFF
TGTGCCATCAGTGAGCCCCGGGACTACAATGAGCAGTTCTTC
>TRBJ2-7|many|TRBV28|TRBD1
CASSQRGPGANEQYF
TGTGCCAGCAGCCAAAGGGGGCCAGGGGCAAACGAGCAGTACTTC
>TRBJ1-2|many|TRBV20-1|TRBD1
CSARGGDSIKSKNYGYTF
TGCAGTGCTAGAGGGGGGGACAGTATTAAATCAAAAAACTATGGCTACACCTTC
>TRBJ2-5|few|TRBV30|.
CAWTLEETQYF
TGTGCCTGGACCCTAGAAGAGACCCAGTACTTC
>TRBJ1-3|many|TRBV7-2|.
CASSLGQVGSGNTIYF
TGTGCCAGCAGCTTAGGGCAGGTTGGATCTGGAAACACCATATATTTT
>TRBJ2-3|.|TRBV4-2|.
CASGQEEGSAQYF
TGTGCCAGCGGCCAAGAGGAGGGTTCCGCGCAGTATTTT
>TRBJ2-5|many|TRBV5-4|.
CASSSPGAGETQYF
TGTGCCAGCAGCTCGCCGGGGGCCGGGGAGACCCAGTACTTC
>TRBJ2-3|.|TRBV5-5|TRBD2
CASSLGTTSGSTDTQYF
TGCGCCAGCAGCTTGGGGACGACTAGCGGGAGCACAGATACGCAGTATTTT
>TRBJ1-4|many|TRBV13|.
CASSLGGGDATNEKLFF
TGTGCCAGCAGCTTAGGAGGGGGTGATGCAACTAATGAAAAACTGTTTTTT
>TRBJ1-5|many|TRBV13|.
CASSLGGGSFQPQHF
TGTGCCAGCAGCTTAGGAGGGGGGTCTTTTCAGCCCCAGCATTTT
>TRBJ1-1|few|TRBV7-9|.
CASSLLGAITEAFF
TGTGCCAGCAGCTTATTGGGGGCGATCACTGAAGCTTTCTTT
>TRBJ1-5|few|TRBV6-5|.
CASSSVGGVVWPQHF
TGTGCCAGCAGTTCCGTGGGGGGGGTGGTATGGCCCCAGCATTTT
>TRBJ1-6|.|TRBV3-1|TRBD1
CASSGAGQGILWGQRPDF
TGTGCCAGCAGCGGAGCGGGACAGGGGATCCTCTGGGGCCAACGTCCTGACTTT
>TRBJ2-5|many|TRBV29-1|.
CSVDGVTGKTQYF
TGCAGCGTTGACGGCGTAACGGGAAAGACCCAGTACTTC
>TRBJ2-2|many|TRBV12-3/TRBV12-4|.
CASTLDSSNTGELFF
TGTGCCAGCACCTTGGACAGTTCGAACACCGGGGAGCTGTTTTTT
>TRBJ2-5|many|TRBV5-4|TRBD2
CASSPAGLAGGPETQYF
TGTGCCAGCAGCCCGGCGGGGCTAGCGGGAGGGCCGGAGACCCAGTACTTC
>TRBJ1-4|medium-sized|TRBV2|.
CASSEGPEEEKLFF
TGTGCCAGCAGTGAGGGTCCGGAAGAGGAAAAACTGTTTTTT
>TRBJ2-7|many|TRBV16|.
CASSQSAYEQYF
TGTGCCAGCAGCCAATCTGCCTACGAGCAGTACTTC
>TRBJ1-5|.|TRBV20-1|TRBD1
CSAGGTGASTQPQHF
TGCAGTGCTGGGGGGACAGGGGCAAGCACTCAGCCCCAGCATTTT
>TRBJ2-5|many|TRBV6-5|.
CASSTLQGRETQYF
TGTGCCAGCAGTACCTTGCAGGGTAGAGAGACCCAGTACTTC
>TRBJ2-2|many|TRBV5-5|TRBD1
CASSLGQGGNTGELFF
TGTGCCAGCAGCCTGGGACAGGGAGGGAACACCGGGGAGCTGTTTTTT
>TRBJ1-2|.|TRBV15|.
CATSRDFGGWSGYTF
TGTGCCACCAGCAGAGATTTTGGGGGGTGGAGCGGCTACACCTTC
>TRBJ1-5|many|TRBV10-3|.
CAISESRGSNQPQHF
TGTGCCATCAGTGAGTCGAGGGGAAGCAATCAGCCCCAGCATTTT
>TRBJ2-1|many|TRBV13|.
CASSPMGGLYNEQFF
TGTGCCAGCAGTCCCATGGGGGGACTCTACAATGAGCAGTTCTTC
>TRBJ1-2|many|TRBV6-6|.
CASSHNAGRANYGYTF
TGTGCCAGCAGTCACAATGCGGGGAGAGCTAACTATGGCTACACCTTC
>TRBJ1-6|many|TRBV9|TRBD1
CASSSGQTAAHSPLHF
TGTGCCAGCAGCTCGGGACAGACTGCGGCCCATTCACCCCTCCACTTT
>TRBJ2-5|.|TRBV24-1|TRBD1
CATSEKDRGTETQYF
TGTGCCACCAGTGAAAAGGACAGGGGGACAGAGACCCAGTACTTC
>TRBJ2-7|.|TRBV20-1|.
CSAQGFAYEPYF
TGCAGTGCTCAGGGTTTCGCCTACGAGCCGTATTTT
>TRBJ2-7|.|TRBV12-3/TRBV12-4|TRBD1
CASSPGQGALRSYEQYF
TGTGCCAGCAGTCCAGGACAGGGGGCCCTACGGTCCTACGAGCAGTACTTC
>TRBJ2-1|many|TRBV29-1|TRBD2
CSVGVAGGVNEQFF
TGCAGCGTTGGAGTCGCGGGAGGGGTTAATGAGCAGTTCTTC
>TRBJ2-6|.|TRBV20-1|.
CSVPISGANALTF
TGCAGTGTCCCGATCTCTGGGGCCAACGCCCTGACTTTC
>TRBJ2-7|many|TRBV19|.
CASSMLGDPYEQYF
TGTGCCAGTAGTATGCTAGGGGACCCCTACGAGCAGTACTTC
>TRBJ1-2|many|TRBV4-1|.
CASSPRGRAFGYTF
TGCGCCAGCAGCCCCAGGGGACGGGCGTTTGGCTACACCTTC
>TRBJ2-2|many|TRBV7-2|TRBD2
CASSRLASNTGELFF
TGTGCCAGCAGCCGACTAGCATCGAACACCGGGGAGCTGTTTTTT
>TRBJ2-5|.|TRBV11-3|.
CASTSPGRAGGETQYF
TGTGCCAGCACCTCCCCGGGGCGGGCGGGTGGAGAGACCCAGTACTTC
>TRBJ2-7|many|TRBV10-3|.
CAISEYTDYEQYF
TGTGCCATCAGTGAGTACACGGACTACGAGCAGTACTTC
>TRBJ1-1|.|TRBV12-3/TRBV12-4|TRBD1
CASSQDWTGSLNTEAFF
TGTGCCAGCAGCCAAGATTGGACAGGATCGTTGAACACTGAAGCTTTCTTT